Sequencing of this T cell receptor beta chain was carried out in a study of Tregs in tolerant kidney transplant recipients. The data were produced by immunoSEQ multiplex PCR, yet TCRdb's version contains in-frame clones alone and is incomplete. The sample holds tens of thousands of clones, around 90% seen once. Study-level results: Tregs expanded with activated donor B cells seemed most donor-specific. The small number of patients limits these findings pending further validation. This study did not directly address biological reproducibility.

Thawed PBMCs were rested overnight at 37°C with around 180 IU/ml IL-2 before regulatory T cell sorting. This clone was detected once. Antigen specificity is unknown. The clonotype originates from a human donor in good health. The sample comprised Tregs from blood.

The CDR3 bases are TGCGCCAGCAGCCCCCGATGGCAGGGGATGAACACTGAAGCTTTCTTT. Its protein is CASSPRWQGMNTEAFF. The genes are TRBV5-1 and TRBJ1-1; weak D call: TRBD1 (6 bases). Germline CDR1 reads SGHRS; CDR2 reads YFSETQ. CDR3 length equals 16 residues. Trimming took 4 bases from V and 0 from J, leaving 16 bases between them.